The clone carrying this TCR beta chain has a single count. Here immunoSEQ multiplex PCR was the method, and the copy in TCRdb shows in-frame clones only, minus some. The sample contains about 190,000 clones, roughly nine tenths of which appear only once. These data originate in a study of control samples from healthy donors and cancer patients. This CDR3 has 14 amino acids. Looked up from germline, CDR1 is LNHDA and CDR2 is SQIVND (reference sequence). The germline V and J ends were trimmed by 4 bases and 2 bases, with 12 bases remaining between them. Specimen: blood. The TCR comes from a young man in good health. This chain joins TRBV19 and TRBJ2-7, with unresolved D. The CDR3 sequence: CASSNEKPPYEQYF. The CDR3 DNA is TGTGCCAGTAGTAATGAAAAGCCTCCCTACGAGCAGTACTTC.